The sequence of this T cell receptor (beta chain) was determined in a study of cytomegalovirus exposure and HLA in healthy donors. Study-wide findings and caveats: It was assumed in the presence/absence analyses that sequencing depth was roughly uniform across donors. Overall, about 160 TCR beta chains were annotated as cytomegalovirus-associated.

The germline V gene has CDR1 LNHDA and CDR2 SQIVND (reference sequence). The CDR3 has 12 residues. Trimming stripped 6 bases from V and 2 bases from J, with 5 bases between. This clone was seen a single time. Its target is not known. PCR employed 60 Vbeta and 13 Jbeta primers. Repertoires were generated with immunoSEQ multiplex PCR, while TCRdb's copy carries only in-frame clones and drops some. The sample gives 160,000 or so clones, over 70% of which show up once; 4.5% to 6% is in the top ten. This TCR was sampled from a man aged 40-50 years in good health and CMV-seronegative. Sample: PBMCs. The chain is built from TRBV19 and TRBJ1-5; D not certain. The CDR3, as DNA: TGTGCCAGTAGCCAGGGCAATCAGCCCCAGCATTTT. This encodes CASSQGNQPQHF.